The rows below give T cell receptor beta chains drawn from one sample of a study of blood T cells in healthy people across ages. TCRdb processed the 5' RACE reads anew with MiXCR; each CDR3 protein has one entry. The profile shows roughly 1.6 million distinct CDR3 sequences, almost 35% of them singletons. Sequences were obtained from blood. Every receptor here comes from a woman aged 25 to 39 in good health. Both conserved end residues are trimmed from each CDR3.

TRBV11-2	TRBJ1-1	ASSLPGERGTEAF
TRBV23-1	TRBJ2-3	ASSPNLNNTDTQY
TRBV7-8	TRBJ2-1	ASSFSEGFNEQF
TRBV27	TRBJ2-1	ASSPIGGFSYNEQF
TRBV12-5	TRBJ2-1	ASGGPGGGASNEQF
TRBV15	TRBJ2-5	ATSRDWGLAGEETQY
TRBV4-1	TRBJ2-3	ASSQRLRLIRPTLSSSTDTQY
TRBV15	TRBJ2-1	ATSRDITGNEQF
TRBV3-1	TRBJ2-1	ASSQDIAGGRMQF
TRBV18	NA	ASSLGEDRVWNEQY
TRBV4-1	TRBJ1-5	ASSQDRGTGRIGNQPQH
TRBV7-2	TRBJ2-5	ASSFSGRADQETQY
TRBV12-3/TRBV12-4	TRBJ2-3	ASSLGTGCGDMQY
TRBV20-1	TRBJ1-4	SALRGSNEKLF
TRBV28	TRBJ2-5	ASSVTRKQETQY
TRBV15	TRBJ2-7	ATADTFSYEQY
TRBV20-1	TRBJ1-4	SAREPRGAATNEKLF
TRBV27	TRBJ2-3	AGSPRTSGRTDTQY
TRBV28	TRBJ2-1	ASSLWPAGGPSEQF
TRBV29-1	TRBJ2-2	SVEVVQAGELF
TRBV12-3/TRBV12-4	TRBJ2-5	ASSLAGAGGETQY
TRBV20-1	TRBJ1-5	SALTSNQPQH
TRBV7-2	TRBJ2-1	ASSLVGTTSGGASYNEQF
TRBV12-3/TRBV12-4	TRBJ1-6	ASSRGVSYNSPLH
TRBV4-1	TRBJ1-5	ASSQTAAVGNQPQH
TRBV7-2	TRBJ1-5	ASSSGTGSNQPQH
TRBV6-5	TRBJ1-2	ASSYWRQGANYGYT
TRBV30	TRBJ1-1	AQRGTVLRAGTEAF
TRBV6-6	TRBJ2-2	ASSDSGPVSGELF
TRBV5-1	TRBJ1-2	ASQGGFGYT
TRBV20-1	TRBJ1-1	SATGQGENTEAF
TRBV14	TRBJ1-1	ASSHLTKNTEAF
TRBV7-3	TRBJ2-1	ASSPGVAGAPYNEQF
TRBV12-3/TRBV12-4	TRBJ2-5	ASSQPARETQY
TRBV10-3	TRBJ1-2	AISEFLGYT
TRBV12-3/TRBV12-4	NA	ASSRRELETQY
TRBV29-1	TRBJ1-1	SVEGDGGPLTEAF
TRBV6-5	TRBJ2-1	ASSTRAFSYNEQF
TRBV12-3/TRBV12-4	TRBJ1-5	ASSLKAGDSNQPQH
TRBV4-1	TRBJ2-3	ASSDDRGPGSDTQY
TRBV14	TRBJ2-1	ANAGTTAYNEQF
TRBV18	TRBJ1-2	ASSPKETGGYT
TRBV2	TRBJ1-5	ASSADRLNQPQH
TRBV27	TRBJ2-1	ASSPPGGVSYNEQF
TRBV7-3	TRBJ2-1	ASSSGPALYNEQF
TRBV5-6	TRBJ2-7	ASSGSTEQY
TRBV10-3	TRBJ2-1	AISGRSGTGYNEQF
TRBV4-1	TRBJ2-7	ASSQSQAPSYEQY
TRBV7-8	TRBJ2-7	ASSSAGTSGRGEQY
TRBV2	TRBJ2-5	ASSETGSIETQY
TRBV5-6	TRBJ2-5	ASSSSRDRGLGETQY
TRBV2	TRBJ2-7	ASSELAGTGSYEQY